The 28 T cell receptor beta chains below come from one sample, sequenced in a study of circulating CD8 cells and anti-PD-1 response in melanoma. Live CD3+CD8+TCRalphabeta+ cells were sorted into four subsets by PD-1 and/or TIGIT. TCR libraries were prepared from 15 ng of total RNA with the QIAseq Immune Repertoire TCR panel. A single record per CDR3 protein comes from TCRdb applying MiXCR to the reads. The profile covers some 810 distinct CDR3 sequences, with less than 8.5% appearing a single time and around 7% taken by the ten largest. The sample in question was CD8+ T cells from PBMCs, obtained at baseline or after one month of anti-PD-1 therapy (not recorded which). These receptors were taken from a human donor with melanoma.

This clonotype was detected only a few times. A much more abundant neighbour one base away suggests this may be a read error. The chain combines TRBV29-1 with TRBJ2-5; D call uncertain. Germline lookup yields CDR1 SQVTM and CDR2 ANQGSEA. Trimming took 7 bases from V and 0 from J, leaving 15 bases between them. This CDR3 has 14 residues. CDR3 DNA: TGCAGCGCTGACGACGGCGGTTACCAAGAGACCCAGTACTTC. Translating it yields CSADDGGYQETQYF.

Sample share makes this clonotype large. The J gene is TRBJ2-5, the V gene TRBV27; D might be TRBD1 (5 bases). Per germline, CDR1 MNHEY and CDR2 SMNVEV (reference sequence). This CDR3 is built from 13 residues. The V end lost 6 bases, the J end lost 1 base, and 9 bases lay between the germline ends. CDR3 coding DNA: TGTGCCAGCAGCCCCCAGGGCCAAGAGACCCAGTACTTC. Protein product: CASSPQGQETQYF.

By sample share, this clonotype is medium-sized (0.01 to 0.1%). The V gene is TRBV20-1, the J gene TRBJ2-7; D may be TRBD2 (6 bases). Trimming pared 4 bases from V and 5 bases from J, leaving 24 bases between. The CDR3 totals 16 residues. Germline V gives CDR1 DFQATT, CDR2 SNEGSKA (reference sequence). CDR3 protein: CSAKGKTAGINHEQYF. CDR3 sequence (DNA): TGCAGTGCTAAGGGCAAGACCGCGGGAATCAACCACGAGCAGTACTTC.

The J gene is TRBJ2-7, the V gene TRBV28, with 7 bases identical to TRBD2. Looked up from germline, CDR1 is MDHEN and CDR2 is SYDVKM. The CDR3 is 14 residues long. V shed 8 bases and J 5 bases; nucleotides not matched to a gene: 12. The CDR3 coding sequence is TGTGCCAGCTGTTCCGTCGGGGGAGGGCACGAGCAGTACTTC. Translation gives CASCSVGGGHEQYF.

This clonotype is large in the sample. The chain carries TRBV7-9 and TRBJ2-5; a possible D gene is TRBD1 (6 bases). CDR1 is SEHNR and CDR2 is FQNEAQ in the germline V gene (reference sequence). The CDR3 is made up of 13 amino acids. V gave up 4 bases and J gave up 3 bases, with 9 bases separating them. CDR3: CASSYRTEETQYF. Written as DNA, the CDR3 is TGTGCCAGCAGCTACCGGACAGAAGAGACCCAGTACTTC.

By frequency in the sample, this clonotype is large (0.1 to 1%). The chain links TRBV19 to TRBJ2-1; perhaps D is TRBD1 or TRBD2 (5 bases each). The CDR3 has 15 amino acids. Trimming left V 2 bases short and J 0 bases short, with 8 bases between. Germline CDR1 is LNHDA and CDR2 is SQIVND (reference sequence). The CDR3 DNA is TGTGCCAGTAGTATATCAGGGAGCTCCTACAATGAGCAGTTCTTC. Translation gives CASSISGSSYNEQFF. The variable domain in full, with the rest retrieved from reference TRBV19 and TRBJ2-1, is DGGITQSPKYLFRKEGQNVTLSCEQNLNHDAMYWYRQDPGQGLRLIYYSQIVNDFQKGDIAEGYSVSREKKESFPLTVTSAQKNPTAFYLCASSISGSSYNEQFFGPGTRLTVL.

This clonotype is classed as medium-sized. This rearrangement joins TRBV30 to TRBJ2-7; 10 bases agree with TRBD1. The V segment lost 4 bases and the J segment 7 bases; nucleotides outside the gene matches: 13. The CDR3 loop spans 15 amino acids. From germline, CDR1 is GTSNPN and CDR2 SVGIG (reference sequence). CDR3 DNA sequence: TGTGCCTGGATTCGCCGGGACAGGGGCCCGGGGGAGCAGTACTTC. This sequence encodes CAWIRRDRGPGEQYF.

Notes on this clonotype: A single base separates this from a much larger clone, so it may be a read error. V and J are TRBV27 and TRBJ2-1; D remains ambiguous. This CDR3 region has 16 residues. Germline V CDR1 and CDR2: MNHEY, SMNVEV (reference sequence). The CDR3 protein is CASSVGYTYSSNEQFF. CDR3 DNA: TGTGCCAGCAGTGTAGGGTATACTTACTCCTCCAATGAGCAGTTCTTC.

By share of the sample, this clonotype is medium-sized. V gene TRBV2 combines with J gene TRBJ2-1, with D perhaps given as TRBD1 or TRBD2 (6 bases each). The germline V and J ends were trimmed by 6 bases and 6 bases, with 18 bases remaining between them. Germline CDR1 is SNHLY and CDR2 is FYNNEI. The CDR3 contains 15 residues. DNA of the CDR3: TGTGCCAGCAGGAGAGGGGGGAGTTCAGGCAATGAGCAGTTCTTC. This gives the protein CASRRGGSSGNEQFF.

This clonotype rates as medium-sized. The V and J genes are TRBV5-4 and TRBJ2-7; maybe TRBD1 (6 bases). CDR3 length: 14 amino acids. Germline CDR1 and CDR2: SGHNT and YYREEE (reference sequence). V was pared by 3 bases and J by 0 bases, with 10 bases between. The CDR3 reads CASSSDSYSYEQYF. CDR3 coding DNA: TGTGCCAGCAGCTCGGACAGTTACTCCTACGAGCAGTACTTC.

For this clonotype: A much larger clone sits a single nucleotide away, making a read error possible. Since no conserved phenylalanine or tryptophan closes the CDR3, a read error is the likely cause. The chain is built from TRBV19 and TRBJ1-1; no definite D call. The length of the CDR3 is 13 residues. The ends were cut back, 5 bases at V and 1 base at J, with 8 bases in the middle. Germline CDR1 reads LNHDA; CDR2 reads SQIVND (reference sequence). In DNA form, the CDR3 reads TGTGCCAGTAGTTTGGAAGGGAACACTGAAGCTTTCCTT. This codes for CASSLEGNTEAFL.

This clonotype is labeled large. The chain couples TRBV12-5 to TRBJ2-1, with 8 bases that match TRBD2. V lost 0 bases to trimming and J lost 6 bases; unmatched junction nucleotides: 10. Germline loops: CDR1 LGHNT, CDR2 FRNRAP. The CDR3 length is 17 residues. This chain's CDR3 is CASGLVTGTSGPNEQFF. The CDR3 bases are TGTGCTAGTGGTTTGGTAACGGGAACTAGCGGACCCAATGAGCAGTTCTTC.

This clonotype is medium-sized by share. The chain couples TRBV28 to TRBJ2-1; 9 bases match TRBD2. V lost 2 bases and J lost 7; bases outside the gene matches: 6. CDR3 length: 15 amino acids. Germline loops: CDR1 MDHEN, CDR2 SYDVKM. The CDR3 protein is CASSLGGGAGNEQFF. The CDR3 DNA reads as TGTGCCAGCAGTTTAGGCGGGGGGGCCGGGAATGAGCAGTTCTTC. The full variable domain, in which reference TRBV28 and TRBJ2-1 provide the parts outside the CDR3, is DVKVTQSSRYLVKRTGEKVFLECVQDMDHENMFWYRQDPGLGLRLIYFSYDVKMKEKGDIPEGYSVSREKKERFSLILESASTNQTSMYLCASSLGGGAGNEQFFGPGTRLTVL.

This clonotype was recorded a few times. This chain joins TRBV6-6 and TRBJ2-5, with D perhaps TRBD2 (6 bases). This CDR3 comprises 15 residues. Trimming removed 6 bases at V and 4 bases at J, with 18 bases between. Per the germline V gene, CDR1 is MNHNY and CDR2 is SVGAGI (reference sequence). The DNA for the CDR3 is TGTGCCAGCAGAGATCAGGGAGGAGGCGGAGAGACCCAGTACTTC. Translated: CASRDQGGGGETQYF.

By sample share, this clonotype is large. V and J are TRBV29-1 and TRBJ2-7, with D possibly TRBD2 on 5 matching bases. Deletions cut 4 bases from V and 4 bases from J, with 14 bases between. CDR3 length: 13 residues. Germline assignment: CDR1 SQVTM and CDR2 ANQGSEA. The DNA for the CDR3 is TGCAGCGTTGTGGGTGGGAGTGTATACGAGCAGTACTTC. Encoded protein: CSVVGGSVYEQYF.

The genes are TRBV20-1 and TRBJ1-1, with D unresolved. In germline, CDR1 is DFQATT, CDR2 SNEGSKA (reference sequence). This CDR3 spans 13 amino acids. Trimming took 3 bases from V and 4 from J, leaving 12 bases between them. In DNA form, the CDR3 reads TGCAGTGCTAGTCCAAGCTTGAGCACTGAAGCTTTCTTT. The encoded protein is CSASPSLSTEAFF.

This clonotype is large in the sample. J is TRBJ2-7 and V is TRBV27; tentatively, D is TRBD2 (6 bases). Deletions cut 5 bases from V and 6 bases from J, with 11 bases between. The CDR3 is made up of 12 amino acids. The germline V gene encodes CDR1 MNHEY and CDR2 SMNVEV (reference sequence). The CDR3 DNA follows: TGTGCCAGCAGTCCACCGGGAGTCGAGCAGTACTTC. This sequence encodes CASSPPGVEQYF.

This clonotype has only a few counts. The chain combines TRBV24-1 with TRBJ2-1; TRBD2 agrees at 12 bases. The CDR3 consists of 14 residues. From germline, CDR1 is KGHDR and CDR2 SFDVKD. V shed 7 bases and J 9 bases; nucleotides not matched to a gene: 6. This chain's CDR3 is CATRSSGRVPEQFF. Here the CDR3 DNA reads TGTGCCACCAGATCTAGCGGGAGGGTTCCTGAGCAGTTCTTC.

This clonotype is termed medium-sized. The V call is TRBV28, the J call TRBJ2-2; 8 bases map to TRBD1. The germline CDR1 and CDR2 sequences are MDHEN and SYDVKM. CDR3 length equals 20 residues. V was clipped by 2 bases and J by 4 bases; unmatched bases: 18. The CDR3 loop reads CASSLLIQGGPAGLTGELFF. The CDR3 coding sequence is TGTGCCAGCAGTTTACTAATACAGGGGGGTCCGGCGGGCCTCACCGGGGAGCTGTTTTTT.

V is TRBV28 and J is TRBJ2-1; tentative D call: TRBD1 (5 bases). This CDR3 has 13 residues. Deletions cut 2 bases from V and 9 bases from J, with 11 bases between. The germline gives CDR1 MDHEN, CDR2 SYDVKM. CDR3 DNA sequence: TGTGCCAGCAGTTTAGGCCTCCAGGGTGAGCAGTTCTTC. This gives the protein CASSLGLQGEQFF.

This clonotype was seen only a few times. The V call is TRBV4-2, the J call TRBJ2-1; perhaps TRBD2 as D (6 bases). This CDR3 spans 15 amino acids. Germline V CDR1 and CDR2: LGHNA, YNFKEQ. Trimming removed 4 bases from V and 5 bases from J, with 15 bases in between. The CDR3: CASSRGLERDNEQFF. The CDR3, as DNA: TGTGCCAGCAGCCGGGGACTCGAACGGGACAATGAGCAGTTCTTC.

This clonotype rates as large. This chain uses TRBV7-2 with TRBJ2-7; D unresolved. Germline V lookup: CDR1 SGHTA, CDR2 FQGNSA. The CDR3 is made up of 12 amino acids. Trimming took 5 bases from V and 0 from J, leaving 5 bases between them. The CDR3 spells CASSVLSYEQYF. CDR3 coding DNA: TGTGCCAGCAGCGTACTCTCCTACGAGCAGTACTTC.

This clonotype is large by share. The gene calls are TRBV28 and TRBJ2-3; 10 nucleotides agree with TRBD2. Germline V CDR1 and CDR2: MDHEN, SYDVKM. V dropped 10 bases and J dropped 8; count of bases not matched to a gene: 9. The CDR3 length is 13 residues. The CDR3, as DNA: TGTGCCACTTCCGGGCTAGCGGGAGCTACGCAGTATTTT. Protein sequence: CATSGLAGATQYF.

By sample fraction, this clonotype is medium-sized. The V gene is TRBV19, the J gene TRBJ2-3; D call uncertain. This CDR3 comprises 14 residues. Germline-derived CDR1 and CDR2 are LNHDA and SQIVND (reference sequence). Trimming removed 7 bases at V and 2 bases at J, with 13 bases between. The CDR3 DNA is TGTGCCAGTAATCAGAGACTCGCCACAGATACGCAGTATTTT. This translates into CASNQRLATDTQYF.

This clonotype is large. This rearrangement joins TRBV29-1 to TRBJ2-7; TRBD1 aligns across 8 bases. The CDR3 covers 12 residues. CDR1 is SQVTM, CDR2 ANQGSEA, per germline. V gave up 4 bases and J gave up 2 bases; unmatched junction bases: 1. DNA for the CDR3: TGCAGCGTTGGGACAGGGACCTACGAGCAGTACTTC. This codes for CSVGTGTYEQYF.

This clonotype appeared a few times. This could be a read error, since a much larger clone is one nucleotide away. The rearrangement links TRBV25-1 to TRBJ2-2, with unresolved D. Per germline, CDR1 MGHDK and CDR2 SYGVNS. V was cut by 6 bases and J by 4 bases, with 3 bases left in between. This CDR3 spans 11 amino acids. The CDR3: CASRSTGELFF. Written as DNA, the CDR3 is TGTGCCAGCAGGTCCACCGGGGAGCTGTTTTTT.

By share, this clonotype counts as large. The V and J genes are TRBV2 and TRBJ2-7; 9 nucleotides line up with TRBD1. The CDR3 totals 13 residues. Germline CDR1 SNHLY, CDR2 FYNNEI. Unmatched junction bases numbered 4, after V lost 6 bases and J lost 4 bases. The CDR3, as DNA: TGTGCCAGCAGGACAGGGGGGTGGTACGAGCAGTACTTC. It translates to CASRTGGWYEQYF.

This chain uses TRBV14 with TRBJ2-7; D is perhaps TRBD1 (5 bases). Germline CDR1 reads SGHDN; CDR2 reads FVKESK. V was cut by 3 bases and J by 3 bases, with 12 bases left in between. The CDR3 covers 14 residues. CDR3 DNA sequence: TGTGCCAGCAGCCATCTGACAGCCTACTACGAGCAGTACTTC. It translates to CASSHLTAYYEQYF.